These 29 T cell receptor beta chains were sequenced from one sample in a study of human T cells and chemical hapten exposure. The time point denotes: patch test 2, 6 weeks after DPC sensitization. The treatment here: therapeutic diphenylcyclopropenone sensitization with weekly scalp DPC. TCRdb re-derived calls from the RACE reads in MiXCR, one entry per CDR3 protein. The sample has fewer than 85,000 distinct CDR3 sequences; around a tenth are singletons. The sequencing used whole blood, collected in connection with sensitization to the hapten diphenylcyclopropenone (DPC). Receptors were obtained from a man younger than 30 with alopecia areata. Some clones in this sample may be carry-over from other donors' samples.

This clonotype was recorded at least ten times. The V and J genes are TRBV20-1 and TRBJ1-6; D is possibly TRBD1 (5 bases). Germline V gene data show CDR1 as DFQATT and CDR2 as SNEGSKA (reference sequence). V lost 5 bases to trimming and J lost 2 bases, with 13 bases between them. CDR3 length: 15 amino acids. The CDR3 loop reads CSAPRGATYNSPLHF. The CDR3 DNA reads TGCAGTGCTCCTAGAGGGGCGACCTATAATTCACCCCTCCACTTT.

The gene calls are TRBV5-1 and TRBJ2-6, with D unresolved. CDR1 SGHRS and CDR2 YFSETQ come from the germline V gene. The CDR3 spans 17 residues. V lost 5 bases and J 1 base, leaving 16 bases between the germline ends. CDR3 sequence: CASSMGYGDSGANVLTF. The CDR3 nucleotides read TGCGCCAGCAGTATGGGCTACGGAGATTCTGGGGCCAACGTCCTGACTTTC.

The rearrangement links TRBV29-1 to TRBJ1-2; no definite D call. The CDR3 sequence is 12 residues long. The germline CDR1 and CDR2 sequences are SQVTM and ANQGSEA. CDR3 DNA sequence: TGCAGTGTTCCCGGAGCGAACTATGGCTACACCTTC. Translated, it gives CSVPGANYGYTF.

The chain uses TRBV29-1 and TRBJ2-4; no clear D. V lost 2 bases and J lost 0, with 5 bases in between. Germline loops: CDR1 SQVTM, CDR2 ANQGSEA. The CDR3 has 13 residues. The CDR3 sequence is CSVELVAKNIQYF. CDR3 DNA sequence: TGCAGCGTTGAACTGGTAGCCAAAAACATTCAGTACTTC. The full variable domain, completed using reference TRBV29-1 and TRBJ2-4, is SAVISQKPSRDICQRGTSLTIQCQVDSQVTMMFWYRQQPGQSLTLIATANQGSEATYESGFVIDKFPISRPNLTFSTLTVSNMSPEDSSIYLCSVELVAKNIQYFGAGTRLSVL.

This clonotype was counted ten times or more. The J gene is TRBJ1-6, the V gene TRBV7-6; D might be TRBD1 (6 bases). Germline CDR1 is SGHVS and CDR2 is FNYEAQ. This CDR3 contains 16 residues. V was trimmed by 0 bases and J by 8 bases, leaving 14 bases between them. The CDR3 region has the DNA TGTGCCAGCAGCTTAGCATTACAGGGCTTCGATTCACCCCTCCACTTT. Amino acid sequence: CASSLALQGFDSPLHF.

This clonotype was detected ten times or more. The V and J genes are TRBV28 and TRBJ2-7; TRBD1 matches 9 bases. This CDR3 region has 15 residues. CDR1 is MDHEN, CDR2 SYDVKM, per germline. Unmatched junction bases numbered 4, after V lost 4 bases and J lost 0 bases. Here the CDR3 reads CASSSGQGFSYEQYF. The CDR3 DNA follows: TGTGCCAGCAGTTCCGGACAGGGGTTCTCCTACGAGCAGTACTTC.

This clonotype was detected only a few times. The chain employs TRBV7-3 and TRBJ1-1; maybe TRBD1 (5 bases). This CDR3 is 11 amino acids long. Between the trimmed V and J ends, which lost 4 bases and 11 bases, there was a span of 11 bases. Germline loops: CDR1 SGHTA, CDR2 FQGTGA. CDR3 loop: CASSSGTVAFF. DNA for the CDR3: TGTGCCAGCAGCTCGGGGACTGTGGCTTTCTTT.

The CDR3 DNA reads TGTGCCAGCAGCCAAGAGCGGAGTCAGCCCCAGCATTTT. Its protein product is CASSQERSQPQHF. The chain employs TRBV7-2 and TRBJ1-5; D not resolved. Germline lookup yields CDR1 SGHTA and CDR2 FQGNSA. CDR3 length equals 13 residues. Trimming removed 5 bases from V and 6 bases from J, with 11 bases in between.

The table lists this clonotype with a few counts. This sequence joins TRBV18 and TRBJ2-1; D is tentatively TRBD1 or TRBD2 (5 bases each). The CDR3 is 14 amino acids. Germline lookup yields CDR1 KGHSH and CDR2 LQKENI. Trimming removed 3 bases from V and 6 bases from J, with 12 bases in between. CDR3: CASSPLGPPNEQFF. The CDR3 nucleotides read TGTGCCAGCTCACCGTTGGGACCACCCAATGAGCAGTTCTTC.

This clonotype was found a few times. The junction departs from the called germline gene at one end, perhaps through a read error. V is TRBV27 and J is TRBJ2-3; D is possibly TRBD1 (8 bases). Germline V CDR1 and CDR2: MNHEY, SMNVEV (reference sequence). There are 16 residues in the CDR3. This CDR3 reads CTSSLGQGLSTDTQYF. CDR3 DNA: TGTACCAGCAGCCTTGGACAGGGACTAAGCACAGATACGCAGTATTTT.

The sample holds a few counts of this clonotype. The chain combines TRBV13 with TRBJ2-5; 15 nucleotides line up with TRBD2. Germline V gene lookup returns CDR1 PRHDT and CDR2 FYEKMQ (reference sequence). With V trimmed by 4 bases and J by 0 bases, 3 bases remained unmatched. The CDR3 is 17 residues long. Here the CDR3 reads CASSWGTSGRNQETQYF. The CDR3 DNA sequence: TGTGCCAGCAGCTGGGGGACTAGCGGGAGGAACCAAGAGACCCAGTACTTC.

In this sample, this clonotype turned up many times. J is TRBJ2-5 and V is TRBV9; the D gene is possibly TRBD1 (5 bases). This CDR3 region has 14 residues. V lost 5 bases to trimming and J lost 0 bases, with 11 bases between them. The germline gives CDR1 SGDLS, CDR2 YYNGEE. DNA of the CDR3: TGTGCCAGCAGAAACCAGGGAAACCAAGAGACCCAGTACTTC. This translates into CASRNQGNQETQYF.

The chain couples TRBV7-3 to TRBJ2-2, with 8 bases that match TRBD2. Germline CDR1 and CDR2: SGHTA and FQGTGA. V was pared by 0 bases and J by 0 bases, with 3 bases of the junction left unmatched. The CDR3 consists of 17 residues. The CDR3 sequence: CASSLTGAGANTGELFF. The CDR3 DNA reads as TGTGCCAGCAGCTTAACGGGAGCGGGGGCGAACACCGGGGAGCTGTTTTTT.

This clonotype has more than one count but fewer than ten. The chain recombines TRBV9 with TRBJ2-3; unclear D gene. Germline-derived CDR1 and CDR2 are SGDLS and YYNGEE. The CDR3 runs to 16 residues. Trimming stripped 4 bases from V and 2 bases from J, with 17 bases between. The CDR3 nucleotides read TGTGCCAGCAGCAGGGCAGCTTTTATCCTCACAGATACGCAGTATTTT. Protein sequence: CASSRAAFILTDTQYF.

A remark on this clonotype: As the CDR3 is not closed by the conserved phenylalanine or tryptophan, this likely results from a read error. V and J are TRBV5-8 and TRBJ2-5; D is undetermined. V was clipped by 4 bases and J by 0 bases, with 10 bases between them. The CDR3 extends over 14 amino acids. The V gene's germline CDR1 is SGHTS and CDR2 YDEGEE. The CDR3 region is CASSLITYQETQYS. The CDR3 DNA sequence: TGTGCCAGCAGCCTTATTACGTACCAAGAGACCCAGTACTCC.

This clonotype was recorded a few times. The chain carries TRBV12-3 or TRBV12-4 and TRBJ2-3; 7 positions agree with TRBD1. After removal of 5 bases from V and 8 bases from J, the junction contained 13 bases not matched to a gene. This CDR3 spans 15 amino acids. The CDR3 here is CASSRRDSTGLTQYF. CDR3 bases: TGTGCCAGCAGTCGCCGGGACAGCACAGGGCTTACGCAGTATTTT.

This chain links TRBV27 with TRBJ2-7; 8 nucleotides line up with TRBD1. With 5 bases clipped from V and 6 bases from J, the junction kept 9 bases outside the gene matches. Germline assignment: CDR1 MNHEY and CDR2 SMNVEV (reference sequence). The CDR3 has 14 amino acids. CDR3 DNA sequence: TGTGCCAGCAGTGTAGGACAGGGACCGGTCGAGCAGTACTTC. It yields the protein CASSVGQGPVEQYF.

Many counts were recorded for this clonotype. CDR3 nucleotides: TGTGCCAGCACCTTCATCGAGCGGCGGGGAAACACCATATATTTT. This sequence encodes CASTFIERRGNTIYF. The chain is built from TRBV7-2 and TRBJ1-3; D gene unclear. CDR1 SGHTA and CDR2 FQGNSA come from the germline V gene. V was cut by 7 bases and J by 4 bases, with 17 bases left in between. CDR3 length equals 15 residues.

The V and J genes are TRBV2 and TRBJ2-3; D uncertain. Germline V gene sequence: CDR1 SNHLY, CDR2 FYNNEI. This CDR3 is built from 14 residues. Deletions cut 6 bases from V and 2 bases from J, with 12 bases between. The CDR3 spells CASSPPQATDTQYF. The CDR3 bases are TGTGCCAGCAGCCCTCCGCAGGCCACAGATACGCAGTATTTT.

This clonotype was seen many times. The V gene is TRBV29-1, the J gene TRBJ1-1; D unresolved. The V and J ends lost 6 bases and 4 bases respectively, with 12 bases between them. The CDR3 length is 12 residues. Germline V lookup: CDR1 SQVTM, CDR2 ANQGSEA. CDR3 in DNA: TGCAGCGTCGCGACCTCAGGCACTGAAGCTTTCTTT. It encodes CSVATSGTEAFF.

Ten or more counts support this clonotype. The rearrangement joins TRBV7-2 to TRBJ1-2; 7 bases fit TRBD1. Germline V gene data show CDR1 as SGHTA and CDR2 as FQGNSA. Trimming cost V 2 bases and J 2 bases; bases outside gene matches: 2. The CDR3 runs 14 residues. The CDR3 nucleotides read TGTGCCAGCAGCTTACCAGGGGGGAACTATGGCTACACCTTC. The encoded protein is CASSLPGGNYGYTF.

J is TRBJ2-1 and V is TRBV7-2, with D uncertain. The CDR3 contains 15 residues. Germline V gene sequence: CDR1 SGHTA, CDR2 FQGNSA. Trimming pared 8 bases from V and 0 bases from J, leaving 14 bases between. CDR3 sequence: CASGQRWGSYNEQFF. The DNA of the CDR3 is TGTGCCAGCGGCCAACGCTGGGGCTCCTACAATGAGCAGTTCTTC.

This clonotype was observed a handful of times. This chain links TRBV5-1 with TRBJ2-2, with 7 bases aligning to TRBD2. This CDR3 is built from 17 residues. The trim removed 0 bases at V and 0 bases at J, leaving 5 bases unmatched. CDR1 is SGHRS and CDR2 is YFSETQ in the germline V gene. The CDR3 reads CASSLVPAGSNTGELFF. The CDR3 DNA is TGCGCCAGCAGCTTGGTCCCAGCGGGGTCGAACACCGGGGAGCTGTTTTTT.

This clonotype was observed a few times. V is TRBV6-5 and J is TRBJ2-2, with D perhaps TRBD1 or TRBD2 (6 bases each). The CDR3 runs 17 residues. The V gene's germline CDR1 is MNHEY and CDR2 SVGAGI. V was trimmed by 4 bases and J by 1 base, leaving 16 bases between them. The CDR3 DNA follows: TGTGCCAGCAGTTTATCCTCGGGGGCAGGGAACACCGGGGAGCTGTTTTTT. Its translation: CASSLSSGAGNTGELFF.

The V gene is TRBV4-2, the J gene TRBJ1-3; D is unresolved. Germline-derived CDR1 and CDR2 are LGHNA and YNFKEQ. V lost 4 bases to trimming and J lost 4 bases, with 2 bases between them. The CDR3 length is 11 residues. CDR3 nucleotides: TGTGCCAGCAGCCCCGGAAACACCATATATTTT. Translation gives CASSPGNTIYF.

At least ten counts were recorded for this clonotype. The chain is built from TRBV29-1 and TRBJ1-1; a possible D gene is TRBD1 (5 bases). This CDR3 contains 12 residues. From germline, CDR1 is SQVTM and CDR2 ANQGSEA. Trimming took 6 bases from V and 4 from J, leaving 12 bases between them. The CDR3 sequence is CSVRERGTEAFF. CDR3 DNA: TGCAGCGTCCGAGAGAGGGGCACTGAAGCTTTCTTT.

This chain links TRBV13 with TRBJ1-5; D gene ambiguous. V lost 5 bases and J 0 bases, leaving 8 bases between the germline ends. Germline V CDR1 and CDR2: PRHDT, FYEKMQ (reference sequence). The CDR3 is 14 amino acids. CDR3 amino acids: CASSLATSNQPQHF. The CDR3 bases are TGTGCCAGCAGCCTGGCGACTAGCAATCAGCCCCAGCATTTT.

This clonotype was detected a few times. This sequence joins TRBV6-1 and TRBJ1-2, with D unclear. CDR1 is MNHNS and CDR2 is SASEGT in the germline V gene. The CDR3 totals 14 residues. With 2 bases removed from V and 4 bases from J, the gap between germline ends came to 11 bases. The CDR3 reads CASSENAPIYGYTF. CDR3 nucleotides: TGTGCCAGCAGTGAAAATGCCCCGATCTATGGCTACACCTTC.

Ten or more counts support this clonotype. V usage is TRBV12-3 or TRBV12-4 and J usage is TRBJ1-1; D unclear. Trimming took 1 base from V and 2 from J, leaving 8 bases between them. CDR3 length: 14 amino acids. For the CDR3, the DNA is TGTGCCAGCAGTTTAGTTAGAGTTAACACTGAAGCTTTCTTT. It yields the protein CASSLVRVNTEAFF.